This is a list of T cell receptor beta chains from one sample in a study of regulatory T cells in long-lasting Graves disease. TCRdb reprocessed the multiplex PCR reads with MiXCR, giving one entry per CDR3 protein. This table has over 350,000 distinct CDR3 sequences, roughly 20% appearing once. The specimen was peripheral blood mononuclear cells (PBMCs), collected when the disease was refractory, from a patient treated with antithyroid drugs. The receptors originated from a female donor with Graves disease. Each CDR3 is given with its conserved first and last residue. D genes are given only for firm matches. Clone sizes are given selectively: once, few, many, or a class where the clone is expanded.

V: TRBV10-3; size: NA; D: NA; J: TRBJ1-5; DNA: TGTGCCATCAGTGAGTCGACAGCGCAGGGTAATAAGCCCCAGCATTTT; CDR3: CAISESTAQGNKPQHF
V: TRBV19; size: few; D: TRBD2; J: TRBJ2-2; DNA: TGTGCCAGTAGTTCGGGACTAGCGGGGGTCGGGGAGCTGTTTTTT; CDR3: CASSSGLAGVGELFF
V: TRBV12-5; size: NA; D: NA; J: TRBJ2-7; DNA: TGTGCTAGTGGTTTGCTAGGGGTTGGCCACGAGCAGTACTTC; CDR3: CASGLLGVGHEQYF
V: TRBV7-2; size: NA; D: NA; J: TRBJ2-7; DNA: TGTGCCAGCAGCTTAGGTGGCGGAAACTCCTACGAGCAGTACTTC; CDR3: CASSLGGGNSYEQYF
V: TRBV7-8; size: NA; D: NA; J: TRBJ2-3; DNA: TGTGCCAGCAGCCTATGGGTTGGAGATACGCAGTATTTT; CDR3: CASSLWVGDTQYF
V: TRBV7-9; size: NA; D: NA; J: TRBJ1-4; DNA: TGTGCCAGCAGTCTTGGTACAACTAATGAAAAACTGTTTTTT; CDR3: CASSLGTTNEKLFF
V: TRBV5-8; size: NA; D: TRBD1; J: TRBJ1-1; DNA: TGTGCCAGCAGCGCCGACAGGGTTGAAGCTTTCTTT; CDR3: CASSADRVEAFF
V: TRBV6-4; size: NA; D: NA; J: TRBJ2-2; DNA: TGTGCCAGCAGTGCCGACCCGGGGCTGGACGGGGAGCTGTTTTTT; CDR3: CASSADPGLDGELFF
V: TRBV10-3; size: NA; D: NA; J: TRBJ2-7; DNA: TGTGCCATCTTGACGGACAATTCCTACGAGCAGTACTTC; CDR3: CAILTDNSYEQYF
V: TRBV30; size: few; D: NA; J: TRBJ1-1; DNA: TGTGCCTTTCATCCTGGAGGGAACACTGAAGCTTTCTTT; CDR3: CAFHPGGNTEAFF
V: TRBV5-5; size: NA; D: TRBD2; J: TRBJ2-7; DNA: TGTGCCAGCAGCTTGTATAGCGGGGCCTACGAGCAGTACTTC; CDR3: CASSLYSGAYEQYF
V: TRBV30; size: many; D: TRBD1; J: TRBJ1-2; DNA: TGTGCCTGGAGTGTCAAACAGGGGGGTGGCTACACCTTC; CDR3: CAWSVKQGGGYTF
V: TRBV5-1; size: NA; D: TRBD1; J: TRBJ1-4; DNA: TGCGCCAGCAGCACCACCGGGACAGTAGGGGAAAAACTGTTTTTT; CDR3: CASSTTGTVGEKLFF
V: TRBV3-1; size: NA; D: TRBD2; J: TRBJ2-5; DNA: TGTGCCAGCAGCCCGCGACTAGCGGGAGGACAAGAGACCCAGTACTTC; CDR3: CASSPRLAGGQETQYF
V: TRBV12-3/TRBV12-4; size: many; D: TRBD1; J: TRBJ2-5; DNA: TGTGCCAGCAGTATGAGACAGGGGGCTGAGACCCAGTACTTC; CDR3: CASSMRQGAETQYF
V: TRBV28; size: many; D: TRBD2; J: TRBJ2-7; DNA: TGTGCCAGCAGTTTAGCCTCCGGGAGGGCCGGGGAGCAGTACTTC; CDR3: CASSLASGRAGEQYF
V: TRBV28; size: many; D: TRBD1; J: TRBJ2-7; DNA: TGTGCCAGCAGTCCCGCCCTCGACAGGGTAGGGGACGAGCAGTACTTC; CDR3: CASSPALDRVGDEQYF
V: TRBV7-9; size: many; D: TRBD1; J: TRBJ1-1; DNA: TGTGCCAGCAGCCCAGCAACAGGGGAAGGGGCTTTCAGAGCTTTCTTT; CDR3: CASSPATGEGAFRAFF
V: TRBV6-1; size: many; D: NA; J: TRBJ2-2; DNA: TGTGCCAGCAGTGAAAGACAAAACCACGGGGAGCTGTTTTTT; CDR3: CASSERQNHGELFF
V: TRBV10-2; size: many; D: TRBD1; J: TRBJ2-7; DNA: TGCGCCAGCAGGGACCGGGACAGCTCCTACGAGCAGTACTTC; CDR3: CASRDRDSSYEQYF
V: TRBV29-1; size: NA; D: NA; J: TRBJ1-2; DNA: TGCAGCGTTGAAGGGGCAGGGCACACCTATGGCTACACCTTC; CDR3: CSVEGAGHTYGYTF
V: TRBV27; size: many; D: NA; J: TRBJ1-5; DNA: TGTGCCAGCAGTTTAGCAGGGTTTAACAATCAGCCCCAGCATTTT; CDR3: CASSLAGFNNQPQHF
V: TRBV6-9; size: NA; D: NA; J: TRBJ2-2; DNA: TGTGCCAGCAGTTATTGGGGGGCGACGTCCGGGGAGCTGTTTTTT; CDR3: CASSYWGATSGELFF
V: TRBV6-2/TRBV6-3; size: few; D: NA; J: TRBJ1-1; DNA: TGTGCCAGCAGTTACCTTGAGAGAAACACTGAAGCTTTCTTT; CDR3: CASSYLERNTEAFF
V: TRBV18; size: NA; D: NA; J: TRBJ1-1; DNA: TGTGCCAGCTCACGACAGCTTGAAGCTTTCTTT; CDR3: CASSRQLEAFF
V: TRBV12-3/TRBV12-4; size: few; D: TRBD1; J: TRBJ2-4; DNA: TGTGCCAGCAGTTCTCGGGGACAGCCAGCCAAAAACATTCAGTACTTC; CDR3: CASSSRGQPAKNIQYF
V: TRBV7-3; size: NA; D: TRBD1; J: TRBJ2-1; DNA: TGTGCCAGCACCATGAAACCGGGACAGGGGAAGGGTGAGCAGTTCTTC; CDR3: CASTMKPGQGKGEQFF
V: TRBV20-1; size: NA; D: NA; J: TRBJ2-1; DNA: TGCAGTGCTAGACGGGACGGTGGTAATGAGCAGTTCTTC; CDR3: CSARRDGGNEQFF
V: TRBV7-2; size: many; D: NA; J: TRBJ2-7; DNA: TGTGCCAGCAGCCGACGCGCGGGCGAGGGATCCTACGAGCAGTACTTC; CDR3: CASSRRAGEGSYEQYF
V: TRBV5-5; size: NA; D: NA; J: TRBJ1-6; DNA: TGTGCCAGCAGCTTCGGACGGGATAATTCACCCCTCCACTTT; CDR3: CASSFGRDNSPLHF
V: TRBV11-2; size: many; D: NA; J: TRBJ2-7; DNA: TGTGCCAGCAGCTCAAGAGGACTTGGGGGTGATGGGTTCAAGGGCGAGCAGTACTTC; CDR3: CASSSRGLGGDGFKGEQYF
V: TRBV12-3/TRBV12-4; size: NA; D: NA; J: TRBJ2-1; DNA: TGTGCCAGCAGTGGAGGACAGACCTACAATGAGCAGTTCTTC; CDR3: CASSGGQTYNEQFF
V: TRBV7-2; size: many; D: TRBD1; J: TRBJ2-5; DNA: TGTGCCAGCAGCCCTCGGACAGGGCCGGGGGAGACCCAGTACTTC; CDR3: CASSPRTGPGETQYF